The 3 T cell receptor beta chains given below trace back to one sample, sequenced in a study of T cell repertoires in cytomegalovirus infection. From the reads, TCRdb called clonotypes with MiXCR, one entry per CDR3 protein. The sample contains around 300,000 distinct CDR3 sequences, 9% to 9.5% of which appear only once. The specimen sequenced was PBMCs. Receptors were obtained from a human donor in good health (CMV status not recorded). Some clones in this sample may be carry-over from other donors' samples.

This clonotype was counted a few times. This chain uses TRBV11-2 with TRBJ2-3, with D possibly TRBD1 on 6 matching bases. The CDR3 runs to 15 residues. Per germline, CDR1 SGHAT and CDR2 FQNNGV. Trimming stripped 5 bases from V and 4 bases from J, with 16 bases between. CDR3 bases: TGTGCCAGCAGCCTAAAAGGGGCAGGGGCAGATACGCAGTATTTT. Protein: CASSLKGAGADTQYF.

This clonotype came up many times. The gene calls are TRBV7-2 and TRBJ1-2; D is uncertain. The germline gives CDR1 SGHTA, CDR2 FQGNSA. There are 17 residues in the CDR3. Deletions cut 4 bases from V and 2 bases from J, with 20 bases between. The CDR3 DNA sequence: TGTGCCAGCAGCTCCCAAGGAAGAGTACAGTCGAACTATGGCTACACCTTC. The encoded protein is CASSSQGRVQSNYGYTF.

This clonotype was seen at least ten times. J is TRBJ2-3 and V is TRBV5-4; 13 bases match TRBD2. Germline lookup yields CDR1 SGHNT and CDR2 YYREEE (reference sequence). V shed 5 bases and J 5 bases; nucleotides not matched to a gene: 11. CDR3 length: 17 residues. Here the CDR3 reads CASRRGLAGAAGDTQYF. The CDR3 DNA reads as TGTGCCAGCAGACGTGGACTAGCGGGAGCGGCCGGAGATACGCAGTATTTT.